These 14 T cell receptor beta chains share one sample of origin, sequenced in a study of human T cells and chemical hapten exposure (dated by TCRdb to the early 2020s). The protocol used for the library was RACE. TCRdb records NextSeq 500 as the sequencer. TCRdb ran its own pipeline on the public reads, namely fastp trimming at Q25 and MiXCR clone calling, and kept in-frame beta chains. Each CDR3 protein appears once, grouped with its most common genes and DNA. The sample data list about 340,000 distinct CDR3 sequences, and roughly 6.9% of these were observed just once. The biggest ten clones account for around 8.2% of the sample. This specimen's time point label, interpreted: patch test 1, 2 weeks after DPC sensitization. The intended sense of this specimen's treatment or condition label: therapeutic diphenylcyclopropenone sensitization with weekly scalp DPC. The specimen was whole blood, collected in connection with sensitization to the hapten diphenylcyclopropenone (DPC). The receptors derive from a woman aged 18 to 35 with alopecia areata. Some clones in this sample may be carry-over from other donors' samples.

The table lists this clonotype with many counts. The rearrangement joins TRBV5-6 to TRBJ2-2; the D gene is possibly TRBD1 (6 bases). Deletions cut 2 bases from V and 4 bases from J, with 12 bases between. Germline lookup yields CDR1 SGHDT and CDR2 YYEEEE. The length of the CDR3 is 15 residues. The CDR3 protein is CASSLPGHITGELFF. CDR3 coding DNA: TGTGCCAGCAGCTTACCGGGACACATCACCGGGGAGCTGTTTTTT.

This clonotype was counted a few times. V is TRBV29-1 and J is TRBJ2-1; 7 nucleotides line up with TRBD1. From germline, CDR1 is SQVTM and CDR2 ANQGSEA. The CDR3 totals 13 residues. Trimming cost V 2 bases and J 5 bases; bases outside gene matches: 3. CDR3 region: CSVEPGTDNEQFF. CDR3 nucleotides: TGCAGCGTTGAACCCGGGACAGACAATGAGCAGTTCTTC.

Worth noting for this clonotype: This could be a read error, since a much larger clone is one nucleotide away. The chain employs TRBV7-6 and TRBJ2-3; 9 bases are shared with TRBD2. The CDR3 runs 19 residues. V was clipped by 0 bases and J by 0 bases; unmatched bases: 10. Germline CDR1 reads SGHVS; CDR2 reads FNYEAQ. As DNA, the CDR3 is TGTGCCAGCAGCTTAGCGCCAGCTAGCGGGATAGTTAGCACAGATACGCAGTATTTT. Amino acid sequence: CASSLAPASGIVSTDTQYF.

This clonotype was counted at least ten times. The chain carries TRBV9 and TRBJ2-7; tentative D call: TRBD1 (7 bases). CDR3 length: 15 residues. The germline V gene has CDR1 SGDLS and CDR2 YYNGEE. V gave up 5 bases and J gave up 0 bases, with 15 bases separating them. CDR3 coding DNA: TGTGCCAGCAGTCCAGGGGGGACAGCCTCCTACGAGCAGTACTTC. It encodes CASSPGGTASYEQYF.

At least ten counts were recorded for this clonotype. The rearrangement links TRBV5-1 to TRBJ2-7, with D perhaps matching TRBD1 (6 bases). Trimming removed 6 bases from V and 3 bases from J, with 7 bases in between. The CDR3 is made up of 11 amino acids. Germline V gives CDR1 SGHRS, CDR2 YFSETQ. The chain's CDR3 is CASTGDYEQYF. CDR3 nucleotide sequence: TGCGCCAGCACAGGGGACTACGAGCAGTACTTC.

This clonotype was found once. This clone may be a read error of a much larger clone one base away. The genes are TRBV20-1 and TRBJ2-3; 8 nucleotides match TRBD2. The J segment lost 0 bases and the V segment lost 1 base, leaving 9 bases of the junction unmatched. CDR1 DFQATT and CDR2 SNEGSKA come from the germline V gene (reference sequence). The CDR3 is made up of 17 amino acids. Written as DNA, the CDR3 is TGCAGTGCTAGAGGTGTTGGACTAGCTCTTAGCACAGATACGCAGTATTTT. Translated: CSARGVGLALSTDTQYF.

The chain uses TRBV7-2 and TRBJ2-1; 10 nucleotides line up with TRBD2. V lost 6 bases to trimming and J lost 3 bases; unmatched junction nucleotides: 11. Germline CDR1 reads SGHTA; CDR2 reads FQGNSA. This CDR3 has 17 residues. DNA of the CDR3: TGTGCCAGCAGGTCACTGGAGGGACTAGCGAGCTACAATGAGCAGTTCTTC. Encoded protein: CASRSLEGLASYNEQFF. Full variable domain (missing parts from reference TRBV7-2 and TRBJ2-1): GAGVSQSPSNKVTEKGKDVELRCDPISGHTALYWYRQSLGQGLEFLIYFQGNSAPDKSGLPSDRFSAERTGGSVSTLTIQRTQQEDSAVYLCASRSLEGLASYNEQFFGPGTRLTVL.

This clonotype was counted ten times or more. This chain connects TRBV4-2 to TRBJ2-2; D remains ambiguous. The CDR3 extends over 14 amino acids. V lost 4 bases to trimming and J lost 0 bases, with 6 bases between them. The germline gives CDR1 LGHNA, CDR2 YNFKEQ. The CDR3 protein is CASSPVTNTGELFF. In nucleotides, the CDR3 is TGTGCCAGCAGCCCTGTTACGAACACCGGGGAGCTGTTTTTT.

This clonotype showed up just a few times. The chain has TRBV7-9 and TRBJ1-4, with D hard to call. The CDR3 covers 18 residues. Deletions cut 5 bases from V and 0 bases from J, with 19 bases between. CDR1 is SEHNR, CDR2 FQNEAQ, per germline (reference sequence). The CDR3 coding sequence is TGTGCCAGCAGCCTCCTGTTGGGCGGCGCCACAACTAATGAAAAACTGTTTTTT. Amino acid sequence: CASSLLLGGATTNEKLFF.

This clonotype was seen repeatedly, ten times or more. The chain joins TRBV24-1 to TRBJ2-3; the match to TRBD1 covers 10 bases. J gave up 5 bases and V 9 bases, and 7 bases lay outside the gene matches. Germline V lookup: CDR1 KGHDR, CDR2 SFDVKD. This CDR3 comprises 14 residues. The DNA for the CDR3 is TGTGCCACCGGGGGGACAGGGGCAAAAGATACGCAGTATTTT. Amino acid sequence: CATGGTGAKDTQYF.

The V gene is TRBV4-3, the J gene TRBJ2-1; 8 bases map to TRBD2. The germline V gene has CDR1 LGHNA and CDR2 YSLEER. The CDR3 extends over 17 amino acids. Trimming removed 0 bases from V and 6 bases from J; junction bases left unmatched: 10. Here the CDR3 DNA reads TGCGCCAGCAGCCAAGATTTTTTTGGACTAGCCGTCAATGAGCAGTTCTTC. Residues: CASSQDFFGLAVNEQFF.

The chain recombines TRBV7-9 with TRBJ1-1; D is perhaps TRBD1 (5 bases). Between the trimmed V and J ends, which lost 1 base and 9 bases, there was a span of 12 bases. The germline V gene has CDR1 SEHNR and CDR2 FQNEAQ (reference sequence). The length of the CDR3 is 13 residues. The DNA for the CDR3 is TGTGCCAGCAGCTTAGGCGGGGGAATTCAAGCTTTCTTT. Translated: CASSLGGGIQAFF.

At least ten counts were recorded for this clonotype. This chain uses TRBV6-4 with TRBJ1-5, with TRBD1 identical over 8 bases. CDR1 is MRHNA, CDR2 SNTAGT, per germline. The CDR3 runs 15 residues. J was trimmed by 6 bases and V by 3 bases; bases with no gene match: 7. Written as DNA, the CDR3 is TGTGCCAGCAGTGAGGGACAGGCGGCTCTTCAGCCCCAGCATTTT. This translates into CASSEGQAALQPQHF.

This clonotype was counted between two and nine times. This chain joins TRBV4-3 and TRBJ2-2; D may be TRBD1 or TRBD2 (6 bases each). V was clipped by 0 bases and J by 2 bases, with 16 bases between them. The CDR3 extends over 18 amino acids. Germline CDR1 LGHNA, CDR2 YSLEER. The CDR3 here is CASSQELTGTANTGELFF. In nucleotides, the CDR3 is TGCGCCAGCAGCCAAGAACTTACAGGGACTGCTAACACCGGGGAGCTGTTTTTT.